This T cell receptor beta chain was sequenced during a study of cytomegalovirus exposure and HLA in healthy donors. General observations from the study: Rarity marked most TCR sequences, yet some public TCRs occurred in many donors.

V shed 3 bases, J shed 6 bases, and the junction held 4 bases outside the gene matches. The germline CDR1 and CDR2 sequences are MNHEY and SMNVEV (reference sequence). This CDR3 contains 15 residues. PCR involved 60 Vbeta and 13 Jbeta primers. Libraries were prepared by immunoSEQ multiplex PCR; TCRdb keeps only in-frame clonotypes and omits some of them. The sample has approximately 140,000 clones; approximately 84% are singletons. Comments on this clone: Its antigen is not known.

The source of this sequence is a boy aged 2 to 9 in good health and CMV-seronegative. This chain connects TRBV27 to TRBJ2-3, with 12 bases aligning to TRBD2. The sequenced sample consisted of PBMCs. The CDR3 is CASSFLLAGGDTQYF. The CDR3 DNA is TGTGCCAGCAGTTTTCTTCTAGCGGGGGGGGATACGCAGTATTTT.